This T cell receptor beta chain was found in a study of PD-1 blockade in classical Hodgkin lymphoma. Patients all relapsed after autologous stem cell transplantation, and there was variation in brentuximab vedotin exposure. The best responses consisted of complete response, partial response or progressive disease. The germline V gene has CDR1 KGHSH and CDR2 LQKENI. The CDR3 runs 18 residues. Trimming took 6 bases from V and 5 from J; bases not matched to a gene: 17. Libraries were prepared by immunoSEQ multiplex PCR; TCRdb keeps only in-frame clonotypes and omits some of them. The table has 75,000 to 100,000 clones, approximately 83% seen once. Concerning this clone: Its target is not known.

Regarding the study as a whole: Baseline diversity resembling that of newly diagnosed patients was seen in complete responders. It was reported that newly diagnosed patients had less baseline TCR diversity than healthy donors. Sources of repertoire differences remain undefined, possibly disease activity or prior therapy.

The specimen comprised peripheral blood mononuclear cells (PBMCs), sampled at baseline. This sequence originates from a human donor with classical Hodgkin lymphoma. The genes are TRBV18 and TRBJ2-5; TRBD1 aligns across 11 bases. Here the CDR3 DNA reads TGTGCCAGCTCTCTGGGTTCCGGGACAGGGGGAAGAACGGAGACCCAGTACTTC. Translating gives CASSLGSGTGGRTETQYF.